Listed here are 14 T cell receptor beta chains from one sample, sequenced in a study of T-cell reconstitution after alpha-beta-depleted transplantation in children. Researchers prepared the TCRbeta library using unique molecular identifiers, the study reports. TCRdb processed the PCR reads anew with MiXCR; each CDR3 protein has one entry. The sample holds around 410,000 distinct CDR3 sequences; roughly a tenth are singletons and the top ten take about 5%. The source was PBMCs from the stem cell graft donor, collected from the stem cell graft. The receptors were gathered from a human donor who donated a stem cell graft to a child with acute myeloid leukemia.

The V and J genes are TRBV4-1 and TRBJ2-5; D gene uncertain. This CDR3 region has 14 residues. The germline gives CDR1 MGHRA, CDR2 YSYEKL. V lost 1 base and J 5 bases, leaving 11 bases between the germline ends. The CDR3, as DNA: TGCGCCAGCAGCCAAGGGCCCGCCGGGGAGACCCAGTACTTC. It yields the protein CASSQGPAGETQYF.

V is TRBV7-2 and J is TRBJ2-1, with 9 bases lining up with TRBD2. Germline lookup yields CDR1 SGHTA and CDR2 FQGNSA. CDR3 length equals 16 residues. V was clipped by 1 base and J by 6 bases; unmatched bases: 7. The CDR3 DNA sequence: TGTGCCAGCAGCTTAGATCCCCTAGCGGGGTTCAATGAGCAGTTCTTC. Its protein product is CASSLDPLAGFNEQFF.

J is TRBJ2-1 and V is TRBV5-6, with 10 bases aligning to TRBD2. The CDR3 spans 16 residues. The germline V gene encodes CDR1 SGHDT and CDR2 YYEEEE. Trimming at V came to 4 bases and at J to 6 bases, leaving 10 bases not matched to a gene. The CDR3 nucleotides read TGTGCCAGCAGCGTGGGGTGGACTAGCGGAGTCAATGAGCAGTTCTTC. This encodes CASSVGWTSGVNEQFF.

This clonotype turned up a few times. The rearrangement joins TRBV11-2 to TRBJ1-2; D gene uncertain. Trimming took off 5 bases at V and 6 bases at J, with 19 bases between the two ends. CDR3 size: 15 residues. CDR1 SGHAT and CDR2 FQNNGV come from the germline V gene. Here the CDR3 reads CASSRNSLASNGYTF. The CDR3 DNA reads as TGTGCCAGCAGCCGGAACAGCCTCGCCTCTAATGGCTACACCTTC.

This clonotype was detected a few times. The genes are TRBV5-1 and TRBJ1-4, with 7 nucleotides matching TRBD1. J lost 8 bases, V lost 4 bases, and 8 bases had no gene match. The CDR3 consists of 14 residues. From germline, CDR1 is SGHRS and CDR2 YFSETQ. The CDR3 reads CASSTGQLVEKLFF. CDR3 sequence (DNA): TGCGCCAGCAGCACGGGACAGTTGGTGGAAAAACTGTTTTTT.

The gene calls are TRBV29-1 and TRBJ2-2; D is possibly TRBD2 (5 bases). Germline values: CDR1 SQVTM, CDR2 ANQGSEA. With 5 bases removed from V and 7 bases from J, the gap between germline ends came to 14 bases. The CDR3 is 13 amino acids. Here the CDR3 DNA reads TGCAGCGTTCGAGTAGGACTGGGCGGGGAGCTGTTTTTT. It yields the protein CSVRVGLGGELFF.

The rearrangement links TRBV20-1 to TRBJ1-5, with 7 nucleotides matching TRBD1. The J segment lost 5 bases and the V segment lost 6 bases, leaving 7 bases of the junction unmatched. Germline CDR1 and CDR2: DFQATT and SNEGSKA (reference sequence). This CDR3 contains 13 residues. In nucleotides, the CDR3 is TGCAGTGCGCGGGACAGCCTAGATCAGCCCCAGCATTTT. This gives the protein CSARDSLDQPQHF.

This chain connects TRBV7-2 to TRBJ2-7; maybe TRBD1 (6 bases). The V end lost 5 bases, the J end lost 7 bases, and 21 bases lay between the germline ends. Germline V gives CDR1 SGHTA, CDR2 FQGNSA. The length of the CDR3 is 15 residues. DNA of the CDR3: TGTGCCAGCAGCGTGGGTTTCAGGGGCCTTGGGGAGCAGTACTTC. This gives the protein CASSVGFRGLGEQYF. The whole variable domain, filled in from reference TRBV7-2 and TRBJ2-7, reads GAGVSQSPSNKVTEKGKDVELRCDPISGHTALYWYRQSLGQGLEFLIYFQGNSAPDKSGLPSDRFSAERTGGSVSTLTIQRTQQEDSAVYLCASSVGFRGLGEQYFGPGTRLTVT.

This clonotype was detected ten times or more. The V call is TRBV7-2, the J call TRBJ2-7; a possible D gene is TRBD2 (7 bases). V was trimmed by 6 bases and J by 0 bases, leaving 18 bases between them. Germline V CDR1 and CDR2: SGHTA, FQGNSA. The CDR3 covers 16 residues. CDR3 nucleotide sequence: TGTGCCAGCAGTTTACCTCAGGGGACTACCTCCTACGAGCAGTACTTC. The encoded protein is CASSLPQGTTSYEQYF.

This rearrangement joins TRBV5-1 to TRBJ2-7; 7 bases map to TRBD1. This CDR3 has 16 residues. V dropped 0 bases and J dropped 1; count of bases not matched to a gene: 7. Germline CDR1 and CDR2: SGHRS and YFSETQ. The CDR3 DNA reads as TGCGCCAGCAGCTTGGTGTCCAGGGGGTTATCCTACGAGCAGTACTTC. Translated, it gives CASSLVSRGLSYEQYF.

There are many counts of this clonotype. The chain employs TRBV7-9 and TRBJ1-5; D is undetermined. Trimming removed 3 bases from V and 0 bases from J, with 3 bases in between. Per germline, CDR1 SEHNR and CDR2 FQNEAQ (reference sequence). This CDR3 is 13 amino acids long. DNA for the CDR3: TGTGCCAGCAGCTTCGGTAGCAATCAGCCCCAGCATTTT. Protein product: CASSFGSNQPQHF.

This clonotype came up a few times. The V and J genes are TRBV4-1 and TRBJ2-1; a possible D gene is TRBD2 (5 bases). Germline V gives CDR1 MGHRA, CDR2 YSYEKL. CDR3 length: 12 residues. Trimming stripped 1 base from V and 9 bases from J, with 7 bases between. This CDR3 reads CASSQVRGEQFF. The CDR3 nucleotides read TGCGCCAGCAGCCAAGTCCGGGGTGAGCAGTTCTTC.

This clonotype came up a few times. The rearrangement joins TRBV18 to TRBJ2-7, with D perhaps matching TRBD1 (6 bases). CDR1 is KGHSH and CDR2 is LQKENI in the germline V gene. The CDR3 contains 14 residues. Between the trimmed V and J ends, which lost 5 bases and 0 bases, there was a span of 11 bases. The CDR3: CASSSTGTSYEQYV. The CDR3 nucleotides read TGTGCCAGCTCATCCACAGGGACCTCCTACGAGCAGTACGTC.

The chain joins TRBV5-4 to TRBJ1-2, with D maybe TRBD1 (5 bases). There are 14 residues in the CDR3. Germline CDR1 SGHNT, CDR2 YYREEE (reference sequence). Trimming stripped 0 bases from V and 4 bases from J, with 10 bases between. The CDR3: CASSLAGKGYGYTF. For the CDR3, the DNA is TGTGCCAGCAGCTTGGCAGGGAAAGGCTATGGCTACACCTTC.